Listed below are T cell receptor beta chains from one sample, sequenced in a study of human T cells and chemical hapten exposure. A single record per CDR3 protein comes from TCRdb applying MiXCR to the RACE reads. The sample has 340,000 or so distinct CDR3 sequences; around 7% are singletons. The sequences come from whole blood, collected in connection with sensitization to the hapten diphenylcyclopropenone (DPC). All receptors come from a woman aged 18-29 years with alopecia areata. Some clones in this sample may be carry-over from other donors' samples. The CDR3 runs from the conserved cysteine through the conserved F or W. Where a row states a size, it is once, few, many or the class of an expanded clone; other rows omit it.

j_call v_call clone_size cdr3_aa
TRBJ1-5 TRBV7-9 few CASSATNQPQHF
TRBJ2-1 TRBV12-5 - CASGWTSGNEQFF
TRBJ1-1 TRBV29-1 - CSARTGRFRGTEAFF
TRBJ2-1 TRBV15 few CATSPPPALVWNEQFF
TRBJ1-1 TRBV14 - CASSPLRTGMNTEAFF
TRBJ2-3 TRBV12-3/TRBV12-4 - CASSPRTGGFTDTQYF
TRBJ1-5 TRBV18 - CASSPQTGNQPQHF
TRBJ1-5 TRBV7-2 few CASSFFSNQPQHF
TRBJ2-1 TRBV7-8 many CASSLLSYGDEQFF
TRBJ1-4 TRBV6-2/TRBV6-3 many CASTDEEKLFF
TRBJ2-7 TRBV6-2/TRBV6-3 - CASSPWGTGYYEQYF
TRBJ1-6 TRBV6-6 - CASSYGGSTYNSPLHF
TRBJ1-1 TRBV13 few CASSLLGFDTEAFF
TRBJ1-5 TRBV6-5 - CASSYGLNQPQHF
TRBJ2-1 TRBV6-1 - CDSRTSGEAKEQFF
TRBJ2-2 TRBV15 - CATRDPSKGNTGELFF
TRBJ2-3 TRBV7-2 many CASSSPLTQYTQYF
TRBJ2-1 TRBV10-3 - CAISWPSSYNEQFF
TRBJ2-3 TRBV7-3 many CASSSDGDTQYF
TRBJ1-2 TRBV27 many CASSPYEVGGGGYTF
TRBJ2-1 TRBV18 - CATRVAGGLNNEQFF
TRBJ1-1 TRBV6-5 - CASSLWWGDNTEAFF
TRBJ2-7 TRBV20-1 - CSAREAGRGTASYEQYF
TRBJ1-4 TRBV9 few CASSGTATNEKLFF
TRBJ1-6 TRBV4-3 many CASSRQTGGDSPLHF
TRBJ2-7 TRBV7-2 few CASSSERGGIHYEQYF
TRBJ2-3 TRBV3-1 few CASRQRGFTDTQYF
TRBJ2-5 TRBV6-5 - CASTFLAGVEETQYF
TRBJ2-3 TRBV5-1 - CASSRTGQGATTDTQYF
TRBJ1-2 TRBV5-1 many CASSLGQGGSFRRDGYTF
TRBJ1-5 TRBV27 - CASSLPGQLGPQHF
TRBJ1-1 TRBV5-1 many CASSFEAGVTEAFF
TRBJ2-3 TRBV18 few CASSPAVDTDTQYF
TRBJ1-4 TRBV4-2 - CASKAAGNEKLFF
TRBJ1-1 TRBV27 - CASSLSSGGADTEAFF
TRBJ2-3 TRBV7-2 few CASSSPLGGASSTDTQYF
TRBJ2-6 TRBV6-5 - CASTSDREGSGANVLTF
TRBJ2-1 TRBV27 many CASSPGASQDEQFF
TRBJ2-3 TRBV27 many CASSFGRASTDTQYF
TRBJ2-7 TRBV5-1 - CASSLDGVESYEQYF
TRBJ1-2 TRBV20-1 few CSASTGTANYGYTF
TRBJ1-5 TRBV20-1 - CSATGGQGNQPQHF
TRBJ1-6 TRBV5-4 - CASRTGDWNSPLHF
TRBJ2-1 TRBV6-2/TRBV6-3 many CASSFLAGGDQFF
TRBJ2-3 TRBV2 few CASSVILSTDTQYF
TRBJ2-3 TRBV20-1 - CCARKMGVDTDTQYF
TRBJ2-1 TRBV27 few CASSLLEGSYNEQFF
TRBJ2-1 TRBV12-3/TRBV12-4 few CASILGAGGPYNEQFF
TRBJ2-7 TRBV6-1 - CASSEWGQAAYEQYF
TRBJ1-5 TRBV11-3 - CASSFGQVPPQHF
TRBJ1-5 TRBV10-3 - CAISESIGFNQPQHF
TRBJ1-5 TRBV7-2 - CASSQAQWQPQHF
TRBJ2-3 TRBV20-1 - CSARVRLADTQYF
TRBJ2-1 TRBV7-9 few CASSLSSGGDNEQFF
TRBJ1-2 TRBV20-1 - CSARSVKNYGYTF
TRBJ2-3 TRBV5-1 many CASSSNAPDTQYF